A selection of T cell receptor beta chains follows, all from one sample in a study of graft-versus-host responses after intestinal transplantation. Measured with immunoSEQ multiplex PCR; TCRdb has only the in-frame clones, and not every one. The repertoire holds 35,000 to 45,000 clones, with 91% as singletons. The sequencing here drew on PBMCs, taken 524 days after transplant. These receptors were obtained from a human patient who received an intestinal transplant, so some T cells may come from the graft donor. Each CDR3 is given with its conserved first and last residue. D genes are given only for firm matches. Some rows mark clone size as missing; the rest say once, few, many or name a class of expanded clone.

len	v_gene	j_gene	d_gene	abundance	CDR3aa	CDR3nt
13	TRBV30	TRBJ1-2	NA	NA	CAWSITANYGYTF	TGTGCCTGGAGTATAACAGCTAACTATGGCTACACCTTC
13	TRBV5-6	TRBJ2-5	NA	once	CASSGGGTGTQYF	TGTGCCAGCAGCGGTGGAGGCACCGGGACCCAGTACTTC
14	TRBV6-1	TRBJ2-5	TRBD2	once	CASSDGTSVGTQYF	TGTGCCAGCAGTGACGGGACTAGCGTGGGGACCCAGTACTTC
13	TRBV27	TRBJ1-1	TRBD1	NA	CASSLTGGTEAFF	TGTGCCAGCAGTCTAACAGGGGGGACTGAAGCTTTCTTT
14	TRBV7-2	TRBJ2-5	TRBD1	NA	CASSLGGTGETQYF	TGTGCCAGCAGCTTAGGAGGGACAGGAGAGACCCAGTACTTC
14	TRBV2	TRBJ1-1	TRBD1	NA	CASSWTGRVTEAFF	TGTGCCAGCAGTTGGACAGGAAGAGTTACTGAAGCTTTCTTT
14	TRBV19	TRBJ2-3	NA	NA	CASSIAGGTDTQYF	TGTGCCAGTAGTATAGCAGGGGGCACAGATACGCAGTATTTT
16	TRBV19	TRBJ2-5	TRBD2	NA	CASSSSRTSGQETQYF	TGTGCCAGTAGTTCTTCTCGGACTAGCGGACAAGAGACCCAGTACTTC
14	TRBV19	TRBJ2-7	NA	NA	CARSNGFRSYEQYF	TGTGCCAGATCTAATGGTTTTAGGAGCTACGAGCAGTACTTC
16	TRBV28	TRBJ2-7	TRBD2	NA	CASSLGTSGRAYEQYF	TGTGCCAGCAGTCTAGGGACTAGCGGTAGGGCCTACGAGCAGTACTTC
16	TRBV4-1	TRBJ2-1	NA	NA	CASSEIHSRSYNEQFF	TGCGCCAGCAGCGAAATTCATTCCCGCTCCTACAATGAGCAGTTCTTC
13	TRBV7-7	TRBJ2-1	NA	few	CASSFRLNNEQFF	TGTGCTAGCAGCTTTAGATTGAACAATGAGCAGTTCTTC
14	TRBV7-2	TRBJ2-3	NA	once	CASSWGPVTDTQYF	TGTGCCAGCAGCTGGGGACCAGTCACAGATACGCAGTATTTT
16	TRBV18	TRBJ1-3	NA	NA	CASSPTAGTSGNTIYF	TGTGCCAGCTCACCAACAGCGGGGACCTCTGGAAACACCATATATTTT
13	TRBV28	TRBJ2-5	NA	NA	CASSLSLLETQYF	TGTGCCAGCAGTTTATCCCTTTTGGAGACCCAGTACTTC
14	TRBV7-2	TRBJ2-7	NA	NA	CASSGSGPGGEQYF	TGTGCCAGCAGCGGCTCCGGGCCCGGTGGCGAGCAGTACTTC
16	TRBV28	TRBJ1-2	TRBD1	NA	CASSFWGTGGFDGYTF	TGTGCCAGCAGTTTTTGGGGGACAGGGGGCTTTGATGGCTACACCTTC
14	TRBV10-2	TRBJ1-2	NA	NA	CASSEFSGLYGYTF	TGCGCCAGCAGCGAGTTCTCGGGCCTTTATGGCTACACCTTC
12	TRBV21-1	TRBJ1-1	NA	NA	CASSKMETEAFF	TGTGCCAGCAGCAAGATGGAAACCGAAGCTTTCTTT
14	TRBV6-6	TRBJ1-5	NA	NA	CASSLWGSNQPQHF	TGTGCCAGCTCCCTGTGGGGAAGCAATCAGCCCCAGCATTTT
16	TRBV9	TRBJ2-1	TRBD2	NA	CASSLPALAGGNEQFF	TGTGCCAGCAGCCTCCCCGCGCTAGCGGGAGGCAATGAGCAGTTCTTC
18	TRBV19	TRBJ1-5	NA	NA	CASSIDRVATVSNQPQHF	TGTGCCAGTAGTATAGATCGAGTGGCCACCGTTAGCAATCAGCCCCAGCATTTT
13	TRBV28	TRBJ2-7	NA	NA	CASRTFSSYEQYF	TGTGCCAGCAGGACATTTAGCTCCTACGAGCAGTACTTC
14	TRBV6-5	TRBJ1-3	TRBD1	NA	CASSWGQGANTIYF	TGTGCCAGCAGTTGGGGACAGGGGGCAAACACCATATATTTT
16	TRBV19	TRBJ1-2	NA	once	CASSLSRALANYGYTF	TGTGCCAGTAGTCTATCCCGGGCCTTAGCTAACTATGGCTACACCTTC
13	TRBV7-2	TRBJ1-5	TRBD1	NA	CASSIRGQQPQHF	TGTGCCAGCAGCATCAGGGGACAGCAGCCCCAGCATTTT
15	TRBV5-4	TRBJ1-5	NA	NA	CASSTSGIVNQPQHF	TGTGCCAGCAGCACCTCAGGGATCGTCAATCAGCCCCAGCATTTT
17	TRBV15	TRBJ1-5	NA	once	CATSRDSQTGQGQPQHF	TGTGCCACCAGCAGAGATTCTCAAACAGGGCAAGGTCAGCCCCAGCATTTT
16	TRBV30	TRBJ2-7	TRBD1	NA	CAWRGGRGLRPIEQYF	TGTGCCTGGAGGGGGGGCAGGGGGCTCAGGCCCATCGAGCAGTACTTC
18	TRBV10-3	TRBJ2-7	TRBD2	NA	CAISESVSLSGGRYEQYF	TGTGCCATCAGTGAGTCGGTCTCGTTATCGGGAGGACGCTACGAGCAGTACTTC
15	TRBV12-2	TRBJ2-7	NA	NA	CASRGPGQGYYEQYF	TGTGCAAGTCGCGGTCCGGGACAGGGCTATTACGAGCAGTACTTC
15	TRBV4-3	TRBJ1-1	NA	NA	CASSQDRALNTEAFF	TGCGCCAGCAGCCAAGATAGGGCCCTGAACACTGAAGCTTTCTTT
14	TRBV6-5	TRBJ2-7	TRBD2	NA	CASGLASGTYEQYF	TGTGCCAGCGGGCTGGCTAGCGGGACCTACGAGCAGTACTTC
12	TRBV5-6	TRBJ2-7	NA	NA	CASSLGDYEQYF	TGTGCCAGCAGCTTGGGCGACTACGAGCAGTACTTC
15	TRBV7-2	TRBJ1-4	TRBD1	once	CASRVYGTGNEKLFF	TGTGCCAGCAGGGTATACGGGACAGGGAATGAAAAACTGTTTTTT
13	TRBV7-2	TRBJ1-2	NA	NA	CASSLREAYGYTF	TGTGCCAGCAGCTTAAGAGAGGCTTATGGCTACACCTTC
15	TRBV28	TRBJ2-3	NA	NA	CASSPRTLTIGTQYF	TGTGCCAGCAGCCCAAGGACACTCACGATTGGTACGCAGTATTTT
16	TRBV10-3	TRBJ2-3	TRBD1	NA	CASSYDGDRFTDTQYF	TGTGCCAGCAGTTACGACGGGGACAGGTTCACAGATACGCAGTATTTT
17	TRBV5-8	TRBJ2-7	NA	NA	CASSQEGGGPDRSEQYF	TGTGCCAGCAGCCAAGAAGGAGGGGGGCCAGACCGGAGCGAGCAGTACTTC
12	TRBV6-5	TRBJ1-1	NA	NA	CASSYGATEAFF	TGTGCCAGCAGTTACGGGGCCACTGAAGCTTTCTTT
17	TRBV7-2	TRBJ1-5	NA	NA	CASSLAVQGPSNQPQHF	TGTGCCAGCAGCTTAGCGGTACAGGGACCGAGCAATCAGCCCCAGCATTTT
15	TRBV6-5	TRBJ1-1	TRBD1	NA	CASSYNPGGLTEAFF	TGTGCCAGCAGTTACAACCCAGGGGGCCTCACTGAAGCTTTCTTT
16	TRBV5-1	TRBJ2-7	TRBD2	NA	CASSLRTSGGLYEQYF	TGCGCCAGCAGCTTGAGGACTAGCGGGGGTCTATACGAGCAGTACTTC
13	TRBV5-3	TRBJ2-7	NA	once	CATPRDISYEQYF	TGTGCCACCCCAAGGGACATCTCCTACGAGCAGTACTTC
13	TRBV29-1	TRBJ2-5	TRBD1	medium-sized	CSVPQTGLETQYF	TGCAGCGTACCACAGACAGGGTTGGAGACCCAGTACTTC
15	TRBV6-1	TRBJ1-2	NA	NA	CASDERGRAFYGYTF	TGTGCCAGCGACGAGAGGGGCAGAGCCTTCTATGGCTACACCTTC
14	TRBV11-2	TRBJ2-2	NA	NA	CASSLMGGTGELFF	TGTGCCAGCAGCTTAATGGGGGGCACCGGGGAGCTGTTTTTT
17	TRBV10-3	TRBJ2-5	TRBD2	NA	CAISEWAGVSGEETQYF	TGTGCCATCAGTGAGTGGGCGGGAGTTTCTGGGGAAGAGACCCAGTACTTC
13	TRBV30	TRBJ2-5	NA	NA	CAWSRGSQETQYF	TGTGCCTGGAGTAGGGGCAGCCAAGAGACCCAGTACTTC
15	TRBV28	TRBJ2-4	NA	NA	CASSGPKNLKDIQYF	TGTGCCAGCAGTGGCCCCAAAAACTTAAAGGACATTCAGTACTTC